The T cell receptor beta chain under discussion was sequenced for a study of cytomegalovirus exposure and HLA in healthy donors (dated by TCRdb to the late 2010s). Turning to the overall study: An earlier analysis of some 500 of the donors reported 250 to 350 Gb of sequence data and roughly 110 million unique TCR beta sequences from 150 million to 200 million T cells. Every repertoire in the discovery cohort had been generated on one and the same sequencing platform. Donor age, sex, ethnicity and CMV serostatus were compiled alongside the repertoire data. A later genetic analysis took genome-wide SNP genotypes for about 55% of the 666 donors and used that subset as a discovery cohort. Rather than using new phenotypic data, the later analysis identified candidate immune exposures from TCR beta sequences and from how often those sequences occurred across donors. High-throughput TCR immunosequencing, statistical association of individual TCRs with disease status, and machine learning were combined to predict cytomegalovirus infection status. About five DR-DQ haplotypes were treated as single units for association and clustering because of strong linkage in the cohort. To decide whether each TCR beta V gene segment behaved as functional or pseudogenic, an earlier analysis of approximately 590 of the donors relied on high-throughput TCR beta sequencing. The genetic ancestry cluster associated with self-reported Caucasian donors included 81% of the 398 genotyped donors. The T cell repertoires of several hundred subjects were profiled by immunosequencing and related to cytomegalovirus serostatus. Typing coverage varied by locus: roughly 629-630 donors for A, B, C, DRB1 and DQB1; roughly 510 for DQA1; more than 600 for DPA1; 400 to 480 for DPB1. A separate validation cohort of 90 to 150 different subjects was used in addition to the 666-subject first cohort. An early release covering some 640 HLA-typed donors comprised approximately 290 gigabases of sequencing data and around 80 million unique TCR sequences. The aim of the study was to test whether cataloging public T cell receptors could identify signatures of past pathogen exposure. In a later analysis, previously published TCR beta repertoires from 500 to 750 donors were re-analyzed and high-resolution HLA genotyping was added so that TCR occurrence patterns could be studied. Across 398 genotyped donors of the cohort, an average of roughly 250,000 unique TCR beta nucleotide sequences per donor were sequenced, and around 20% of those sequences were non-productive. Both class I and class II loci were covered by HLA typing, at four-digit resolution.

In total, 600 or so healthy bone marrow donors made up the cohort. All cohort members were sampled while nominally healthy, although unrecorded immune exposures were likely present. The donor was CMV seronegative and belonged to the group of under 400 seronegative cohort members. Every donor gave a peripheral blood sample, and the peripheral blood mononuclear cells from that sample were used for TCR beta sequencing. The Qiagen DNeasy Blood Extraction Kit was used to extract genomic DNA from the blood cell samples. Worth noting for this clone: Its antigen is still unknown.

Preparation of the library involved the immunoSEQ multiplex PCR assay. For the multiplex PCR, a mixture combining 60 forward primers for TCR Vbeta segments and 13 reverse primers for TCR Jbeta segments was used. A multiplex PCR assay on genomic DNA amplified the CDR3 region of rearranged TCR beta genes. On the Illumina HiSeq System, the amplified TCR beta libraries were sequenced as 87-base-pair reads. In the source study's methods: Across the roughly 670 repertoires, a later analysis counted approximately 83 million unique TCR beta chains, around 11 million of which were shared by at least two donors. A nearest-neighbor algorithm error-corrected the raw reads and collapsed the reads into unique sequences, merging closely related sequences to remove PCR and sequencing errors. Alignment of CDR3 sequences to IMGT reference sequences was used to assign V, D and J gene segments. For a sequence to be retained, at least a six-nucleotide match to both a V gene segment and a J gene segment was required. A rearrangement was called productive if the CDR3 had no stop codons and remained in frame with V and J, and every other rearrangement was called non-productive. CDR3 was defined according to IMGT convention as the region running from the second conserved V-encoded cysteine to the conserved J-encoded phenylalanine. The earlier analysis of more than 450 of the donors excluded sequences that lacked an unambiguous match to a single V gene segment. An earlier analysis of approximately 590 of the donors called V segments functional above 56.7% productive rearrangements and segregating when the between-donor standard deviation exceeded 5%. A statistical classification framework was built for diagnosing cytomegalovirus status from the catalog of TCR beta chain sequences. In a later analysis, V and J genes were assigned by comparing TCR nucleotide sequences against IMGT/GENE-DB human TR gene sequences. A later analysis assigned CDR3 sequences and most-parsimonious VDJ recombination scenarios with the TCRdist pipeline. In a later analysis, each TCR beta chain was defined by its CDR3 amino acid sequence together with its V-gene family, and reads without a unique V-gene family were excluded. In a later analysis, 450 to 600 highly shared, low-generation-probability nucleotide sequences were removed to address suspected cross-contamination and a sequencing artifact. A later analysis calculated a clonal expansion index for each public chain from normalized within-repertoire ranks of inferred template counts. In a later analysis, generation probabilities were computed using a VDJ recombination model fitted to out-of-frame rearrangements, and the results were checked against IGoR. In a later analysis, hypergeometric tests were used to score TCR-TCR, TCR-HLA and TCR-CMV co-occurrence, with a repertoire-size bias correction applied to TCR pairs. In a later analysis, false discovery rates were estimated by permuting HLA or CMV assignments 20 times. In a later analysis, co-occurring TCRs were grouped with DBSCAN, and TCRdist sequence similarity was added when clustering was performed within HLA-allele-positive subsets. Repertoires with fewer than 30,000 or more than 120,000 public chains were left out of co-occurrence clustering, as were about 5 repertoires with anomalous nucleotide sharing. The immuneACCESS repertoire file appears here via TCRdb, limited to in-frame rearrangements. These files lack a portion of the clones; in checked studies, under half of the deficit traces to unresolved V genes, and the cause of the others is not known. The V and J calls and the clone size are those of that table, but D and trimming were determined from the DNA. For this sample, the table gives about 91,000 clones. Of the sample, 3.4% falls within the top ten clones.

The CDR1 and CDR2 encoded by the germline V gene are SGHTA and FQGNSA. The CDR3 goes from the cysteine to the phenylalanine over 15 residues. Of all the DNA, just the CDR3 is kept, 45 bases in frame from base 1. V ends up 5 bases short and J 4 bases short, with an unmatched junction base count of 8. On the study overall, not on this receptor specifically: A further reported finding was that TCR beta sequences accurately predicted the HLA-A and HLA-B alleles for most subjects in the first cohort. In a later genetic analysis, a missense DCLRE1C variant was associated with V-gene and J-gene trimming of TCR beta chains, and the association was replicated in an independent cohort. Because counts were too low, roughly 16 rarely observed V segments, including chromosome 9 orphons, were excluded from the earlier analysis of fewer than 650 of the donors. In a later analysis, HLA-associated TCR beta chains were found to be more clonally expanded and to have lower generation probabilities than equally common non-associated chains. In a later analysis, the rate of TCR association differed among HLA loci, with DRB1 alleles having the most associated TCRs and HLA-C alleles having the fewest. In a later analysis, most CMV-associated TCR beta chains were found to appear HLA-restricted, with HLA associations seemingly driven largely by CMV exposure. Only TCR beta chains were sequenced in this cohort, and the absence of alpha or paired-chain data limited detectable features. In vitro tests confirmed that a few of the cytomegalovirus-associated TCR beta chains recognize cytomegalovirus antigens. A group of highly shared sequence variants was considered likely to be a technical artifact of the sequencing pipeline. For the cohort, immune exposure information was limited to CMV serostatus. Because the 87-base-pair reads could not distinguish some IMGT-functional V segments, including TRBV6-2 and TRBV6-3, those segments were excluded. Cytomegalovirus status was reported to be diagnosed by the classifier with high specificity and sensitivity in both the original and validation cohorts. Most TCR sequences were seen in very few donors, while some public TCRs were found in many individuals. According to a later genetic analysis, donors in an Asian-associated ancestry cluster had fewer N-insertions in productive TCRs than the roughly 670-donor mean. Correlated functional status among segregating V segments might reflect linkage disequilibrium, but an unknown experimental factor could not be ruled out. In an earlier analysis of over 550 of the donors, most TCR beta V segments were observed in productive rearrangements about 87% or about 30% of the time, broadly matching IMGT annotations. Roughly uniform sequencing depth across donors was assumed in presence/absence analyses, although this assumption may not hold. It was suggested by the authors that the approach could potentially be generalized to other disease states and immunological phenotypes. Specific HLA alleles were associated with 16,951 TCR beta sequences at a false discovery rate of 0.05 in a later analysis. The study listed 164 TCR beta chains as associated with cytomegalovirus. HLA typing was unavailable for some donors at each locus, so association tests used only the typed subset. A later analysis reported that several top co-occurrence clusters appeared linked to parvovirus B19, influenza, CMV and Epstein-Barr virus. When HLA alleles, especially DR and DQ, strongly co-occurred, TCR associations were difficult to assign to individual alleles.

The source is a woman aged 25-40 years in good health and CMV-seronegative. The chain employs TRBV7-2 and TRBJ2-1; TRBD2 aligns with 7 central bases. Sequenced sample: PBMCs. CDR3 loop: CASSLWWEGYNEQFF. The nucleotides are TGTGCCAGCAGCCTTTGGTGGGAGGGATACAATGAGCAGTTCTTC.